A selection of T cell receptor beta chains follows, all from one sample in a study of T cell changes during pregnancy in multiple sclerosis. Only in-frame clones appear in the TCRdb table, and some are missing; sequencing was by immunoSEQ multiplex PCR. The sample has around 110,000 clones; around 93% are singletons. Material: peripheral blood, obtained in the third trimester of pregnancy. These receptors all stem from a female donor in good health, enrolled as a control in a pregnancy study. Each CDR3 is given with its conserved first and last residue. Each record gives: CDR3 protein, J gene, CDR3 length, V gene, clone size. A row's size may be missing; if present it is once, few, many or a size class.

CASRPGLASDTQYF | TRBJ2-3 | 14 | TRBV6-5 | -
CASSLGAENTEAFF | TRBJ1-1 | 14 | TRBV7-9 | -
CASSEDGLAGNTIYF | TRBJ1-3 | 15 | TRBV6-1 | once
CASSPGAGGLRQPQHF | TRBJ1-5 | 16 | TRBV5-1 | -
CASSPQGRETQYF | TRBJ2-5 | 13 | TRBV5-4 | -
CASSADRGLGGYTF | TRBJ1-2 | 14 | TRBV5-1 | -
CASSLVPENTEAFF | TRBJ1-1 | 14 | TRBV11-3 | -
CASSRAGDQPQHF | TRBJ1-5 | 13 | TRBV7-6 | -
CCWGRATDTIYF | TRBJ1-3 | 12 | TRBV30 | -
CASSLDGTKDGYTF | TRBJ1-2 | 14 | TRBV7-2 | -
CASSLLPGTGNTEAFF | TRBJ1-1 | 16 | TRBV7-2 | -
CSAIAVGQGGNEQFF | TRBJ2-1 | 15 | TRBV29-1 | -
CAISEAQRGGFFQETQYF | TRBJ2-5 | 18 | TRBV10-3 | -
CASSPRGSNTEAFF | TRBJ1-1 | 14 | TRBV27 | -
CASDPGTGNGYTF | TRBJ1-2 | 13 | TRBV12-5 | once
CASSPTGGSIGNTIYF | TRBJ1-3 | 16 | TRBV5-1 | -
CASSDQTGSGQETQYF | TRBJ2-5 | 16 | TRBV9 | once
CAWSVVYSEAFF | TRBJ1-1 | 12 | TRBV30 | few
CASSPKVAGGLGAQYF | TRBJ2-5 | 16 | TRBV5-6 | -
CASSSFEHRAEAFF | TRBJ1-1 | 14 | TRBV5-4 | -